This is a list of T cell receptor beta chains from one sample in a study of blood T cell repertoires in COVID-19. Assay: immunoSEQ multiplex PCR; the TCRdb copy retains only in-frame clones and omits some. The table shows about 250,000 clones, with over 70% occurring only once. Sequenced: PBMCs or T cells enriched from blood (not recorded which). These receptors originate from a woman aged 40 to 50 who had been exposed to COVID-19. CDR3s include the opening cysteine and the closing phenylalanine or tryptophan. A D gene is named only where the DNA matches it firmly. Clone size is stated in some rows and not others, as once, few, many or a class when expanded.

D gene	J gene	V gene	CDR3 length	clone size	CDR3 protein	CDR3 DNA
.	TRBJ1-4	TRBV9	12	.	CASSGLNEKLFF	TGTGCCAGCAGTGGACTTAATGAAAAACTGTTTTTT
.	TRBJ1-1	TRBV19	12	few	CASIGQGTEAFF	TGTGCCAGTATTGGGCAGGGGACTGAAGCTTTCTTT
.	TRBJ1-1	TRBV11-2	12	.	CASSLRAEEAFF	TGTGCCAGCAGCTTGAGGGCCGAGGAAGCTTTCTTT
.	TRBJ1-2	TRBV7-2	15	.	CASSSSPRSGYGYTF	TGTGCCAGCAGCTCATCGCCCCGGAGCGGCTATGGCTACACCTTC
TRBD1	TRBJ1-2	TRBV9	13	.	CASSGQGLSGYTF	TGTGCCAGCAGCGGACAGGGGTTGTCGGGCTACACCTTC
TRBD1	TRBJ1-1	TRBV27	14	.	CASGTGARNTEAFF	TGTGCCAGCGGGACAGGGGCGAGGAACACTGAAGCTTTCTTT
.	TRBJ2-2	TRBV7-9	14	.	CASSATGGTGELFF	TGTGCCAGCAGCGCGACAGGAGGAACCGGGGAGCTGTTTTTT
.	TRBJ1-5	TRBV2	21	.	CASSEAINLQKGGVGNQPQHF	TGTGCCAGCAGTGAAGCTATAAATCTCCAGAAGGGAGGCGTCGGCAATCAGCCCCAGCATTTT
TRBD1	TRBJ2-7	TRBV7-9	16	many	CASSLVLTGGTYEQYF	TGTGCCAGCAGCTTAGTTCTTACAGGGGGTACCTACGAGCAGTACTTC
.	TRBJ1-2	TRBV29-1	12	.	CSAHTGLYGYTF	TGCAGCGCACACACAGGGTTGTACGGCTACACCTTC
.	TRBJ1-6	TRBV4-3	16	.	CASSPGHVVSRSPLHF	TGCGCCAGCAGCCCGGGACACGTGGTAAGCCGTTCACCCCTCCACTTT
.	TRBJ1-6	TRBV19	18	.	CASSSAGLQSSYNSPLHF	TGTGCCAGTAGTTCCGCTGGGCTTCAGAGCTCCTATAATTCACCCCTCCACTTT
TRBD1	TRBJ1-1	TRBV7-9	14	.	CASSLTGGEGEAFF	TGTGCCAGCAGCTTGACAGGGGGCGAGGGTGAAGCTTTCTTT
.	TRBJ2-1	TRBV12-3/TRBV12-4	12	.	CASSLNREEQFF	TGTGCCAGCAGTTTGAACAGGGAGGAGCAGTTCTTC
.	TRBJ1-1	TRBV11-1	15	few	CASSSRDFRNTEAFF	TGTGCCAGCAGCTCCCGGGACTTCAGGAACACTGAAGCTTTCTTT
.	TRBJ1-1	TRBV7-8	13	.	CASSWRTFNEAFF	TGTGCCAGCAGCTGGCGGACATTTAACGAAGCTTTCTTT
TRBD1	TRBJ2-2	TRBV19	17	once	CASKDRGNNANTGELFF	TGTGCCAGTAAGGACAGGGGGAACAATGCGAACACCGGGGAGCTGTTTTTT
.	TRBJ2-1	TRBV5-4	15	.	CASSLGGSSYNEQFF	TGTGCCAGCAGCTTGGGAGGGAGCTCCTACAATGAGCAGTTCTTC
TRBD1	TRBJ2-2	TRBV4-1	17	.	CASSQDRDRGVPGELFF	TGCGCCAGCAGCCAGGACCGGGACAGGGGTGTTCCCGGGGAGCTGTTTTTT
TRBD1	TRBJ1-1	TRBV2	15	.	CASTRGRTGGTEAFF	TGTGCCAGCACCAGGGGTAGGACAGGGGGGACTGAAGCTTTCTTT
TRBD1	TRBJ1-1	TRBV4-3	15	once	CASSQDRGGGAEAFF	TGCGCCAGCAGCCAAGATCGAGGGGGCGGCGCTGAAGCTTTCTTT
TRBD2	TRBJ2-3	TRBV6-5	15	.	CASSIAAGGTDTQYF	TGTGCCAGCTCCATTGCAGCGGGGGGCACAGATACGCAGTATTTT
.	TRBJ1-3	TRBV7-9	15	.	CASSFALGSGNTIYF	TGTGCCAGCAGCTTCGCCCTCGGGTCCGGAAACACCATATATTTT